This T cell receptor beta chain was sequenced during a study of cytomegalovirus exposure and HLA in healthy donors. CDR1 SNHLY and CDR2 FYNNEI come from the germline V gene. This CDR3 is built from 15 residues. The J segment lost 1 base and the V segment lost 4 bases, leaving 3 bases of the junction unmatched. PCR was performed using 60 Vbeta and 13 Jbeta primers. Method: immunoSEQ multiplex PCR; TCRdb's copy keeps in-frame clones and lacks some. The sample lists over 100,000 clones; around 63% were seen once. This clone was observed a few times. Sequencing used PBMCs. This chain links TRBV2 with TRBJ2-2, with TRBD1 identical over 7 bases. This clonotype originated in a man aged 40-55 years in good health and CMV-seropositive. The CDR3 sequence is CASSAQGVNTGELFF. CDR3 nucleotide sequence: TGTGCCAGCAGTGCGCAGGGGGTGAACACCGGGGAGCTGTTTTTT.